The 12 T cell receptor beta chains below come from one sample, sequenced in a study of graft-versus-host responses after intestinal transplantation. Intraepithelial plus lamina propria lymphocytes were released by processing graft tissue. TCRdb keeps only in-frame clones here, not all; method: immunoSEQ multiplex PCR. The profile covers 60,000 to 75,000 clones, with around nine tenths appearing a single time and about 1.6% taken by the ten largest. The starting material was ileum tissue, obtained around 350 days after transplant. These receptors all come from a human patient who received an intestinal transplant, so some T cells may come from the graft donor.

The rearrangement links TRBV11-2 to TRBJ1-6; no firm D call. CDR1 SGHAT and CDR2 FQNNGV come from the germline V gene. The CDR3 extends over 13 amino acids. V was cut by 5 bases and J by 8 bases, with 10 bases left in between. The CDR3 reads CASSETGYSPLHF. CDR3 nucleotides: TGTGCCAGCAGCGAGACGGGCTATTCACCCCTCCACTTT. Together with reference TRBV11-2 and TRBJ1-6, the CDR3 gives the full variable domain: EAGVAQSPRYKIIEKRQSVAFWCNPISGHATLYWYQQILGQGPKLLIQFQNNGVVDDSQLPKDRFSAERLKGVDSTLKIQPAKLEDSAVYLCASSETGYSPLHFGNGTRLTVT.

The V and J genes are TRBV4-1 and TRBJ1-2, with D maybe TRBD1 (5 bases). CDR1 and CDR2 (germline): MGHRA, YSYEKL. V lost 4 bases and J 8 bases, leaving 20 bases between the germline ends. The CDR3 has 15 residues. CDR3 sequence (DNA): TGCGCCAGCAGCCGCCAGGACACGACGGCAGACGGCTACACCTTC. Translated: CASSRQDTTADGYTF.

The J gene is TRBJ1-2, the V gene TRBV5-1; a weak D match, TRBD1 (5 bases). The CDR3 spans 14 residues. V was pared by 5 bases and J by 1 base, with 12 bases between. CDR1 is SGHRS, CDR2 YFSETQ, per germline. The CDR3 spells CASRSDSLNYGYTF. CDR3 coding DNA: TGCGCCAGCAGATCTGACAGTCTTAACTATGGCTACACCTTC.

V and J are TRBV5-1 and TRBJ2-3, with 7 bases identical to TRBD2. The V gene's germline CDR1 is SGHRS and CDR2 YFSETQ. The trim removed 2 bases at V and 0 bases at J, leaving 12 bases unmatched. The CDR3 sequence is 18 residues long. The CDR3 protein is CASSLGASGVLSTDTQYF. Here the CDR3 DNA reads TGCGCCAGCAGCTTAGGGGCTAGCGGTGTCCTTAGCACAGATACGCAGTATTTT.

The V gene is TRBV4-1, the J gene TRBJ2-1, with TRBD1 identical over 7 bases. The CDR3 consists of 13 residues. Germline values: CDR1 MGHRA, CDR2 YSYEKL. V lost 8 bases to trimming and J lost 4 bases; unmatched junction nucleotides: 5. Here the CDR3 DNA reads TGCGCCAGCGGACCGACAGGGTACAATGAGCAGTTCTTC. Protein: CASGPTGYNEQFF.

This clone was detected a few times. The V and J genes are TRBV5-1 and TRBJ1-2; D is unresolved. The CDR3 totals 12 residues. Trimming left V 1 base short and J 2 bases short, with 3 bases between. Looked up from germline, CDR1 is SGHRS and CDR2 is YFSETQ. This CDR3 reads CASSLTNYGYTF. The CDR3 nucleotides read TGCGCCAGCAGCTTGACAAACTATGGCTACACCTTC.

V and J are TRBV5-1 and TRBJ1-1, with a weak D call TRBD1 (6 bases). The CDR3 extends over 13 amino acids. V was clipped by 7 bases and J by 1 base, with 11 bases between them. Germline V gene data show CDR1 as SGHRS and CDR2 as YFSETQ. The CDR3 loop reads CASAPGQNTEAFF. The CDR3 coding sequence is TGCGCCAGCGCACCGGGACAGAACACTGAAGCTTTCTTT.

The chain links TRBV10-3 to TRBJ2-1; D gene uncertain. This CDR3 spans 15 amino acids. Germline V gene lookup returns CDR1 ENHRY and CDR2 SYGVKD. V lost 4 bases and J 1 base, leaving 11 bases between the germline ends. The CDR3 nucleotides are TGTGCCATCAGTGCGGGTAGGGATTCCTACAATGAGCAGTTCTTC. It specifies CAISAGRDSYNEQFF.

This clone came up once. The chain recombines TRBV2 with TRBJ2-7, with TRBD1 matching over 7 bases. CDR1 SNHLY and CDR2 FYNNEI come from the germline V gene. Trimming cost V 6 bases and J 2 bases; bases outside gene matches: 4. The CDR3 is 13 amino acids. CDR3 loop: CASSGGQAYEQYF. In nucleotides, the CDR3 is TGTGCCAGCAGCGGCGGACAGGCCTACGAGCAGTACTTC.

The DNA for the CDR3 is TGCGCCAGCAGCTTGGATGGGGGGGTGCATCAGCCCCAGCATTTT. It specifies CASSLDGGVHQPQHF. The V call is TRBV5-1, the J call TRBJ1-5; maybe TRBD1 (5 bases). V shed 0 bases and J shed 5 bases, with 12 bases lying between them. The CDR3 runs to 15 residues. Germline assignment: CDR1 SGHRS and CDR2 YFSETQ.

This clone was recorded only once. The rearrangement joins TRBV30 to TRBJ2-7, with TRBD1 matching 9 bases. Germline loops: CDR1 GTSNPN, CDR2 SVGIG (reference sequence). With V trimmed by 1 base and J by 3 bases, 4 bases remained unmatched. The CDR3 runs to 14 residues. DNA of the CDR3: TGTGCCTGGAGTGCGGGACAGGGTTTCTACGAGCAGTACTTC. This encodes CAWSAGQGFYEQYF.

The rearrangement links TRBV10-1 to TRBJ2-7; TRBD1 is a possible D gene (6 bases). CDR1 is WNHNN and CDR2 is SYGVQD in the germline V gene (reference sequence). The V gene lost 0 bases and the J gene lost 3 bases, with 12 bases spanning the gap. The CDR3 has 15 amino acids. CDR3 nucleotides: TGCGCCAGCAGTGAGTCCCAGGGACATTACTACGAGCAGTACTTC. Protein: CASSESQGHYYEQYF.